A few counts support the clone carrying this T cell receptor (beta chain). Its target is not known. This may stem from a read error, because a much larger clone lies one nucleotide away. The data derive from a study of breast tumors, draining lymph nodes, adjacent tissues. Points from the study as a whole: Tumor repertoires ranked between lymph nodes and nontumor tissue in diversity, with V and J gene preferences. Luminal-like breast cancer showed significantly higher tumor–nontumor repertoire similarity than basal-like.

Breast cancer patients provided tissue from their axillary draining lymph nodes. TCRdb re-called the multiplex PCR reads with MiXCR, one entry per CDR3 protein. Of about 230,000 distinct CDR3 sequences in the sample, about 30% are singletons; the top ten hold 1.1% to 1.5%. CDR1 and CDR2 from the germline V gene are SGHVS and FQNEAQ. The CDR3 covers 13 residues. Sequenced: axillary lymph node tissue. V gene TRBV7-8 combines with J gene TRBJ2-5; 10 bases fit TRBD1. This TCR derives from a female donor with breast cancer. Some clones in this sample may be carry-over from other donors' samples. In DNA, the CDR3 is TGTGCCAGCAGCTGGGACAGGGGTGAGACCCAGCACTTC. It specifies CASSWDRGETQHF.